The rows below give T cell receptor beta chains drawn from one sample of a study of siplizumab effects on memory and regulatory T cells. Generated by immunoSEQ multiplex PCR, the TCRdb table keeps only in-frame clones and is missing some. The repertoire holds over 100,000 clones, with 92% as singletons. The sequencing sample was made of CD4+ T cells sorted from blood. The origin of the receptors is a human donor in good health. Both conserved end residues are part of each CDR3. A D gene is named only where the DNA matches it firmly. Clone size, where shown, is once, few, many, or a class for clones that have expanded.

clone size,V gene,D gene,J gene,CDR3 protein,CDR3 DNA
once,TRBV9,-,TRBJ2-1,CASSELVHREQFF,TGTGCCAGCAGCGAACTAGTACACCGTGAGCAGTTCTTC
-,TRBV11-2,-,TRBJ2-3,CASSYPRLRDDTDTQYF,TGTGCCAGCAGCTACCCCCGTTTGCGGGACGACACAGATACGCAGTATTTT
-,TRBV5-1,-,TRBJ2-7,CASSLEAGTIYEQYF,TGCGCCAGCAGCTTGGAGGCAGGGACGATCTACGAGCAGTACTTC
-,TRBV5-6,-,TRBJ1-6,CASRRGQARGPLHF,TGTGCCAGCAGGCGGGGGCAGGCGAGGGGACCCCTCCACTTT
-,TRBV2,-,TRBJ1-1,CASRTGSNTEAFF,TGTGCCAGCAGAACAGGTTCGAACACTGAAGCTTTCTTT
-,TRBV5-6,-,TRBJ1-6,CASSEVNNRANSPLHF,TGTGCCAGCAGCGAAGTAAATAACAGGGCCAATTCACCCCTCCACTTT
-,TRBV6-1,-,TRBJ2-7,CATRKAGPPFEQYF,TGTGCCACCCGTAAGGCGGGGCCACCCTTCGAGCAGTACTTC
-,TRBV4-1,-,TRBJ2-4,CASSQGTHVQNIQYF,TGCGCCAGCAGCCAAGGCACGCACGTCCAAAACATTCAGTACTTC
once,TRBV5-1,TRBD1,TRBJ2-6,CASSLPQGAGANVLTF,TGCGCCAGCAGCTTGCCCCAGGGGGCTGGGGCCAACGTCCTGACTTTC
-,TRBV19,TRBD1,TRBJ1-6,CASSGQGNSPLHF,TGTGCCAGCTCGGGACAGGGTAATTCACCCCTCCACTTT
-,TRBV28,-,TRBJ2-1,CASSLGGPTYNEQFF,TGTGCCAGCAGTTTAGGAGGGCCTACCTACAATGAGCAGTTCTTC